The source of this T cell receptor (beta chain) is a study of chemoradiotherapy in HPV16-positive cancers. Whole-study context: Candidate HPV-specific T-cell clones and common TCR motifs came from functional assays in a couple of HPV16-positive patients. Regarding the study as a whole: Functional assays defining HPV-specific T cells used only two HPV16-positive patients.

This CDR3 has 13 residues. The ends were cut back, 4 bases at V and 7 bases at J, with 11 bases in the middle. Germline V lookup: CDR1 MNHNY, CDR2 SVGAGI (reference sequence). As to this clone: Its antigen remains unknown.

The assay was immunoSEQ multiplex PCR, and TCRdb's table has in-frame clones only and misses some. Of roughly 10,000 clones listed, over 60% were seen once; the top ten hold 13%. The chain couples TRBV6-6 to TRBJ1-5; unclear D gene. The TCR originated in a human donor with HPV-associated anogenital cancer. The source material was tumor tissue, sampled from a patient who underwent chemoradiotherapy. CDR3 DNA sequence: TGTGCCAGCAGTTCCCTCAGGAACCAGCCCCAGCATTTT. This gives the protein CASSSLRNQPQHF.